One and the same sample provided the 23 T cell receptor beta chains below, sequenced in a study of T cells after yellow fever vaccination. In TCRdb, the 5' RACE reads were re-called with MiXCR into one record per CDR3 protein. The sample includes more than 65,000 distinct CDR3 sequences, less than 15% of them seen just once. This specimen consisted of CD8+ T cells not binding an NS4B(214-222) dextramer, sorted from PBMCs, obtained less than 25 days after the first yellow fever vaccination. These receptors all come from a man aged 18-30 years who received the YFV17D yellow fever vaccine.

This clonotype was detected ten times or more. The chain couples TRBV6-6 to TRBJ1-2; TRBD1 is a possible D gene (6 bases). This CDR3 comprises 12 residues. In germline, CDR1 is MNHNY, CDR2 SVGAGI (reference sequence). Between the trimmed V and J ends, which lost 5 bases and 7 bases, there was a span of 11 bases. CDR3 sequence reads: CASSRGGSGYTF. DNA for the CDR3: TGTGCCAGCAGTCGAGGGGGGAGTGGCTACACCTTC.

In its sample, this clonotype was seen a few times. The chain joins TRBV11-2 to TRBJ1-1, with 9 bases matching TRBD1. Germline CDR1 and CDR2: SGHAT and FQNNGV. The CDR3 runs 14 residues. V dropped 6 bases and J dropped 2; count of bases not matched to a gene: 4. The CDR3 region is CASRETGGNTEAFF. As DNA, the CDR3 is TGTGCCAGCAGGGAGACAGGGGGAAACACTGAAGCTTTCTTT.

Of note for this clonotype: Given a much more abundant clone one base away, this may be a read error. The CDR3 does not close with the conserved phenylalanine or tryptophan, likely indicating a read error. The V gene is TRBV4-3, the J gene TRBJ2-1; 10 bases map to TRBD2. V shed 0 bases and J 4 bases; nucleotides not matched to a gene: 3. The CDR3 spans 16 residues. Per germline, CDR1 LGHNA and CDR2 YSLEER. The CDR3 is CASSQEVAGGYNEQFL. CDR3 bases: TGCGCCAGCAGCCAAGAGGTAGCGGGGGGTTACAATGAGCAGTTCCTC.

This clonotype was detected a few times. J is TRBJ2-1 and V is TRBV12-3 or TRBV12-4; D remains ambiguous. The CDR3 loop spans 10 amino acids. With 3 bases removed from V and 9 bases from J, the gap between germline ends came to 3 bases. CDR3 nucleotide sequence: TGTGCCAGCAGTTTTAGTGAGCAGTTCTTC. Translating it yields CASSFSEQFF.

This chain connects TRBV5-4 to TRBJ2-1, with a tentative D call TRBD2 (6 bases). There are 16 residues in the CDR3. The V end was cut by 3 bases, the J end by 4 bases, with 17 bases between. Germline V gives CDR1 SGHNT, CDR2 YYREEE (reference sequence). Here the CDR3 DNA reads TGTGCCAGCAGCTCACCGGGACTCGCGGGGTACAATGAGCAGTTCTTC. Its translation is CASSSPGLAGYNEQFF.

The V gene is TRBV4-1, the J gene TRBJ2-5, with D perhaps matching TRBD1 (6 bases). CDR3 length: 15 residues. CDR1 and CDR2 (germline): MGHRA, YSYEKL. Trimming stripped 1 base from V and 3 bases from J, with 12 bases between. The CDR3 region has the DNA TGCGCCAGCAGCCAAGCCCGCAGGGGTGAAGAGACCCAGTACTTC. Its translation is CASSQARRGEETQYF.

The chain carries TRBV7-6 and TRBJ2-3; D may be TRBD1 (6 bases). CDR1 is SGHVS and CDR2 is FNYEAQ in the germline V gene. The CDR3 totals 15 residues. V was pared by 7 bases and J by 2 bases, with 16 bases between. CDR3 amino acids: CASTPPDSLTDTQYF. The CDR3, as DNA: TGTGCCAGCACCCCCCCGGACAGCCTCACAGATACGCAGTATTTT.

V is TRBV27 and J is TRBJ1-1; perhaps TRBD1 as D (6 bases). CDR3 length equals 15 residues. The V gene's germline CDR1 is MNHEY and CDR2 SMNVEV (reference sequence). Between the trimmed V and J ends, which lost 6 bases and 6 bases, there was a span of 20 bases. CDR3 coding DNA: TGTGCCAGCAGCTTTAAGGGGGGCGCGTCGGCTGAAGCTTTCTTT. It translates to CASSFKGGASAEAFF.

This clonotype occurred a few times. The chain carries TRBV6-5 and TRBJ1-2, with D unclear. Trimming took off 0 bases at V and 6 bases at J, with 8 bases between the two ends. Germline CDR1 and CDR2: MNHEY and SVGAGI. The CDR3 consists of 13 residues. CDR3: CASSYSRGNGYTF. CDR3 sequence (DNA): TGTGCCAGCAGTTACTCGAGAGGGAATGGCTACACCTTC.

The rearrangement links TRBV6-6 to TRBJ1-5; possibly TRBD1 for D (5 bases). Germline V gene lookup returns CDR1 MNHNY and CDR2 SVGAGI (reference sequence). V shed 5 bases and J shed 5 bases, with 10 bases lying between them. CDR3 length: 13 residues. The CDR3 nucleotides are TGTGCCAGCAGTGTCAGGGTTGATCAGCCCCAGCATTTT. Amino acid sequence: CASSVRVDQPQHF.

This clonotype has a handful of counts. The chain carries TRBV5-4 and TRBJ2-5, with a possible D match to TRBD1 (5 bases). Trimming took off 1 base at V and 5 bases at J, with 12 bases between the two ends. There are 14 residues in the CDR3. Germline V lookup: CDR1 SGHNT, CDR2 YYREEE (reference sequence). The CDR3 nucleotides are TGTGCCAGCAGCTTGTTCCGGCAGGGCGAGACCCAGTACTTC. This codes for CASSLFRQGETQYF.

In this sample, this clonotype turned up a few times. The chain recombines TRBV12-3 or TRBV12-4 with TRBJ2-1; D is undetermined. The length of the CDR3 is 13 residues. V lost 3 bases, J lost 5 bases, and 8 bases lay in between. CDR3 sequence: CASSFTSHNEQFF. CDR3 in DNA: TGTGCCAGCAGTTTTACTTCCCACAATGAGCAGTTCTTC.

This chain uses TRBV5-1 with TRBJ2-2; either TRBD1 or TRBD2 may supply D (5 bases each). The V end lost 4 bases, the J end lost 7 bases, and 14 bases lay between the germline ends. The length of the CDR3 is 14 residues. In germline, CDR1 is SGHRS, CDR2 YFSETQ. CDR3 DNA sequence: TGCGCCAGCAGCCTCGGGACCTACAGCGGGGAGCTGTTTTTT. It translates to CASSLGTYSGELFF.

The gene calls are TRBV20-1 and TRBJ2-1, with D hard to call. The length of the CDR3 is 13 residues. Germline lookup yields CDR1 DFQATT and CDR2 SNEGSKA (reference sequence). The chain's CDR3 is CTAEESSYNEQFF. The CDR3 DNA reads TGCACCGCAGAGGAGAGCTCCTACAATGAGCAGTTCTTC.

The rearrangement joins TRBV7-8 to TRBJ2-7; 7 positions match TRBD1. V trimming: 5 bases; J trimming: 0 bases; junction bases outside the gene matches: 7. Germline V gene sequence: CDR1 SGHVS, CDR2 FQNEAQ. CDR3 length equals 15 residues. The CDR3 DNA sequence: TGTGCCAGCAGCCCGGGGACAGCCCGCTCCTACGAGCAGTACTTC. As protein: CASSPGTARSYEQYF.

In this sample, this clonotype turned up a few times. The V call is TRBV7-9, the J call TRBJ1-1; no clear D. V was pared by 5 bases and J by 0 bases, with 7 bases between. Looked up from germline, CDR1 is SEHNR and CDR2 is FQNEAQ (reference sequence). CDR3 length: 13 residues. CDR3 protein: CASSRGMNTEAFF. The CDR3 DNA reads TGTGCCAGCAGCCGAGGAATGAACACTGAAGCTTTCTTT.

This clonotype was counted between two and nine times. V is TRBV4-3 and J is TRBJ2-5; the D is unclear. Germline values: CDR1 LGHNA, CDR2 YSLEER. The CDR3 has 15 residues. The V and J ends lost 1 base and 2 bases respectively, with 11 bases between them. The CDR3 reads CASSQGVLAQETQYF. The CDR3 DNA sequence: TGCGCCAGCAGCCAAGGGGTACTCGCGCAAGAGACCCAGTACTTC.

The rearrangement uses TRBV7-6 and TRBJ2-6; 7 bases match TRBD1. Unmatched junction bases numbered 9, after V lost 4 bases and J lost 0 bases. This CDR3 has 18 residues. The germline CDR1 and CDR2 sequences are SGHVS and FNYEAQ. Here the CDR3 DNA reads TGTGCCAGCAGCTCTTTGGGACAGCGGAGCTCTGGGGCCAACGTCCTGACTTTC. Encoded protein: CASSSLGQRSSGANVLTF.

The chain carries TRBV20-1 and TRBJ1-6; 8 positions match TRBD1. The CDR3 runs 16 residues. V was clipped by 1 base and J by 6 bases; unmatched bases: 8. Germline CDR1 and CDR2: DFQATT and SNEGSKA (reference sequence). This CDR3 reads CSARVLQGAPNSPLHF. The CDR3 DNA sequence: TGCAGTGCTAGAGTTCTTCAGGGGGCTCCTAATTCACCCCTCCACTTT.

The V gene is TRBV6-1, the J gene TRBJ1-6, with D possibly TRBD1 on 6 matching bases. The CDR3 sequence is 13 residues long. The germline gives CDR1 MNHNS, CDR2 SASEGT. V was trimmed by 7 bases and J by 10 bases, leaving 14 bases between them. This chain's CDR3 is CASTGQKISPLHF. CDR3 nucleotide sequence: TGTGCCAGCACAGGACAGAAGATATCACCCCTCCACTTT.

In its sample, this clonotype was seen a few times. The gene calls are TRBV20-1 and TRBJ1-4, with D perhaps matching TRBD1 (6 bases). The germline V gene has CDR1 DFQATT and CDR2 SNEGSKA (reference sequence). This CDR3 has 14 amino acids. Trimming stripped 1 base from V and 2 bases from J, with 8 bases between. CDR3 amino acids: CSARGQGTNEKLFF. The CDR3 DNA follows: TGCAGTGCTAGAGGTCAGGGGACTAATGAAAAACTGTTTTTT.

This chain joins TRBV18 and TRBJ2-7; 8 bases align to TRBD1. This CDR3 has 13 residues. From germline, CDR1 is KGHSH and CDR2 LQKENI. Germline trimming cut 3 bases from V and 5 bases from J; bases unmatched to any gene: 3. Here the CDR3 DNA reads TGTGCCAGCTCACCTTGGGGACAGGACGAGCAGTACTTC. Residues: CASSPWGQDEQYF.

The gene calls are TRBV9 and TRBJ2-1, with D possibly being TRBD1 (5 bases). V gave up 3 bases and J gave up 0 bases, with 10 bases separating them. Germline values: CDR1 SGDLS, CDR2 YYNGEE. The CDR3 has 15 amino acids. CDR3 sequence: CASSGTLSSYNEQFF. The CDR3 DNA is TGTGCCAGCAGCGGGACATTGAGCTCCTACAATGAGCAGTTCTTC.